Each of the 26 T cell receptor beta chains below was sequenced from the same sample in a study of identifying expanded T cells in peripheral blood. The table came from immunoSEQ multiplex PCR; TCRdb's copy has only in-frame clones and leaves some out. Of approximately 100,000 clones in the sample, around nine tenths were seen once. The sequencing sample was made of blood. These receptors were obtained from a person aged 18-70 years in good health.

This clone appeared once. The V call is TRBV7-7, the J call TRBJ2-5; 9 nucleotides match TRBD2. Germline assignment: CDR1 SSHAT and CDR2 FNYEAQ (reference sequence). With V trimmed by 3 bases and J by 2 bases, 4 bases remained unmatched. There are 15 residues in the CDR3. CDR3: CASSLWRGGQETQYF. CDR3 DNA sequence: TGTGCCAGCAGCTTGTGGCGGGGGGGGCAAGAGACCCAGTACTTC.

This chain uses TRBV6-5 with TRBJ2-1; TRBD1 might be the D (6 bases). The CDR3 covers 15 residues. Germline V gene sequence: CDR1 MNHEY, CDR2 SVGAGI. The V gene lost 4 bases and the J gene lost 8 bases, with 18 bases spanning the gap. The CDR3 bases are TGTGCCAGCAGTTTACAGGGAGCCTTGAGGGATGAGCAGTTCTTC. It yields the protein CASSLQGALRDEQFF.

The gene calls are TRBV4-1 and TRBJ2-5, with TRBD1 matching 7 bases. Germline assignment: CDR1 MGHRA and CDR2 YSYEKL. The V segment lost 0 bases and the J segment 4 bases; nucleotides outside the gene matches: 11. This CDR3 has 17 residues. The chain's CDR3 is CASSQDRDSSGLETQYF. The CDR3 nucleotides are TGCGCCAGCAGCCAAGATCGGGACAGCTCGGGGTTAGAGACCCAGTACTTC.

The chain combines TRBV27 with TRBJ2-1; D unresolved. This CDR3 comprises 16 residues. V was cut by 1 base and J by 0 bases, with 10 bases left in between. Germline assignment: CDR1 MNHEY and CDR2 SMNVEV (reference sequence). Written as DNA, the CDR3 is TGTGCCAGCAGTTTATGGAGCGCAAGCTCCTACAATGAGCAGTTCTTC. It specifies CASSLWSASSYNEQFF.

There are a few counts of this clone. The chain joins TRBV5-1 to TRBJ1-2; 11 bases are a match to TRBD1. The germline V gene has CDR1 SGHRS and CDR2 YFSETQ. With V trimmed by 3 bases and J by 4 bases, 14 bases remained unmatched. The CDR3 spans 18 residues. This CDR3 reads CASSSTISRDRGGYGYTF. The DNA for the CDR3 is TGCGCCAGCAGCTCCACCATTTCCCGGGACAGGGGGGGCTATGGCTACACCTTC.

This CDR3 is CASSPNGYEQYF. Written as DNA, the CDR3 is TGTGCCAGCTCACCAAATGGCTACGAGCAGTACTTC. The rearrangement uses TRBV18 and TRBJ2-7, with D unresolved. This CDR3 has 12 amino acids. The ends were cut back, 2 bases at V and 3 bases at J, with 5 bases in the middle. The germline gives CDR1 KGHSH, CDR2 LQKENI.

This clone showed up many times. V is TRBV5-4 and J is TRBJ1-2; D might be TRBD1 (5 bases). The CDR3 loop spans 14 amino acids. Trimming pared 5 bases from V and 3 bases from J, leaving 14 bases between. Germline V gives CDR1 SGHNT, CDR2 YYREEE (reference sequence). Here the CDR3 reads CASRFWGTHYGYTF. The CDR3 DNA reads TGTGCCAGCAGGTTTTGGGGGACCCACTATGGCTACACCTTC.

The rearrangement uses TRBV23-1 and TRBJ2-5; perhaps D is TRBD1 or TRBD2 (5 bases each). TRBV23-1 is an ORF, and what it does is uncertain. V shed 2 bases and J shed 5 bases, with 21 bases lying between them. The CDR3 covers 17 residues. The CDR3 sequence is CASSQRFNRGRRETQYF. In DNA form, the CDR3 reads TGCGCCAGCAGTCAACGATTTAACCGGGGCCGTAGGGAGACCCAGTACTTC.

The V gene is TRBV7-2, the J gene TRBJ2-7; either TRBD1 or TRBD2 may fit D (5 bases each). Trimming shortened V by 5 bases and J by 3 bases, and 14 bases separated the two germline ends. There are 14 residues in the CDR3. Germline CDR1 reads SGHTA; CDR2 reads FQGNSA. CDR3 nucleotides: TGTGCCAGCAGCCAGTGGGACCGAGACTACGAGCAGTACTTC. This sequence encodes CASSQWDRDYEQYF. Using reference TRBV7-2 and TRBJ2-7 for the parts outside the CDR3, the full variable domain is GAGVSQSPSNKVTEKGKDVELRCDPISGHTALYWYRQSLGQGLEFLIYFQGNSAPDKSGLPSDRFSAERTGGSVSTLTIQRTQQEDSAVYLCASSQWDRDYEQYFGPGTRLTVT.

This clone was seen a single time. This chain connects TRBV4-2 to TRBJ2-5; 11 positions match TRBD1. The CDR3 loop spans 15 amino acids. Per the germline V gene, CDR1 is LGHNA and CDR2 is YNFKEQ. Losses at the gene ends were 2 bases for V and 3 bases for J; bases not matched to a gene: 2. In DNA form, the CDR3 reads TGTGCCAGCAGCCAATGGGACAGGGGGAAAGAGACCCAGTACTTC. Amino acids: CASSQWDRGKETQYF.

This rearrangement joins TRBV14 to TRBJ2-7; TRBD1 or TRBD2 may be the D gene (5 bases each). Deletions cut 1 base from V and 0 bases from J, with 10 bases between. The CDR3 is made up of 15 amino acids. Germline V CDR1 and CDR2: SGHDN, FVKESK. The chain's CDR3 is CASSQGWDGSYEQYF. CDR3 bases: TGTGCCAGCAGCCAAGGGTGGGACGGCTCCTACGAGCAGTACTTC.

The chain employs TRBV27 and TRBJ2-7; D call uncertain. Germline V gives CDR1 MNHEY, CDR2 SMNVEV (reference sequence). The CDR3 spans 11 residues. Trimming left V 2 bases short and J 3 bases short, with 2 bases between. The CDR3 coding sequence is TGTGCCAGCAGTTTAAGCTACGAGCAGTACTTC. As protein: CASSLSYEQYF.

The chain is built from TRBV10-3 and TRBJ1-2, with TRBD1 matching over 9 bases. Germline CDR1 ENHRY, CDR2 SYGVKD. The junction had 22 bases not matched to a gene; V was cut back by 8 bases and J by 0 bases. This CDR3 has 20 amino acids. The CDR3 nucleotides read TGTGCCATCGGTCCGGGGGTGTTCGGGACAGGGAATGGAACTAACTATGGCTACACCTTC. This translates into CAIGPGVFGTGNGTNYGYTF.

The chain employs TRBV29-1 and TRBJ2-5; D possibly corresponds to TRBD2 (6 bases). Trimming removed 4 bases from V and 0 bases from J, with 21 bases in between. Germline V gene lookup returns CDR1 SQVTM and CDR2 ANQGSEA. The CDR3 consists of 17 residues. The CDR3: CSVGGGLGVPNQETQYF. The CDR3 nucleotides are TGCAGCGTTGGGGGAGGACTGGGGGTCCCCAACCAAGAGACCCAGTACTTC.

This chain connects TRBV7-2 to TRBJ2-5, with 9 bases lining up with TRBD2. V was pared by 1 base and J by 7 bases, with 16 bases of the junction left unmatched. Germline loops: CDR1 SGHTA, CDR2 FQGNSA. The CDR3 sequence is 18 residues long. CDR3 region: CASSLGGPVAGVSGTQYF. The DNA for the CDR3 is TGTGCCAGCAGCTTAGGGGGACCCGTAGCGGGGGTCAGCGGGACCCAGTACTTC.

The rearrangement links TRBV10-3 to TRBJ2-7; D uncertain. Trimming shortened V by 3 bases and J by 4 bases, and 13 bases separated the two germline ends. CDR1 is ENHRY and CDR2 is SYGVKD in the germline V gene. The CDR3 has 14 amino acids. CDR3 nucleotide sequence: TGTGCCATCAGTGAAAAGGCAGTTTCTTACGAGCAGTACTTC. This codes for CAISEKAVSYEQYF.

The V and J genes are TRBV5-1 and TRBJ2-1; perhaps D is TRBD1 or TRBD2 (6 bases each). The CDR3 totals 14 residues. V lost 0 bases, J lost 8 bases, and 12 bases lay in between. Per the germline V gene, CDR1 is SGHRS and CDR2 is YFSETQ. CDR3 amino acids: CASSLAPGAHEQFF. As DNA, the CDR3 is TGCGCCAGCAGCTTGGCGCCGGGGGCCCATGAGCAGTTCTTC. Based on the CDR3 plus reference TRBV5-1 and TRBJ2-1, the full variable domain is KAGVTQTPRYLIKTRGQQVTLSCSPISGHRSVSWYQQTPGQGLQFLFEYFSETQRNKGNFPGRFSGRQFSNSRSEMNVSTLELGDSALYLCASSLAPGAHEQFFGPGTRLTVL.

This rearrangement joins TRBV28 to TRBJ2-7, with TRBD1 matching over 10 bases. This CDR3 has 17 amino acids. Per the germline V gene, CDR1 is MDHEN and CDR2 is SYDVKM. Losses at the gene ends were 5 bases for V and 10 bases for J; bases not matched to a gene: 20. The DNA of the CDR3 is TGTGCCAGCAGTGGACCTGTAACCCGGGACAGGGGTACATACCAGTACTTC. This codes for CASSGPVTRDRGTYQYF.

This clone was recorded a few times. The chain carries TRBV7-8 and TRBJ1-6, with 9 positions matching TRBD1. Looked up from germline, CDR1 is SGHVS and CDR2 is FQNEAQ. CDR3 length equals 15 residues. Losses at the gene ends were 4 bases for V and 9 bases for J; bases not matched to a gene: 7. The CDR3 loop is CASSSQQGASSPLHF. In nucleotides, the CDR3 is TGTGCCAGCAGCTCACAACAGGGGGCAAGTTCACCCCTCCACTTT. The entire variable domain, with the rest obtained from reference TRBV7-8 and TRBJ1-6, is as follows: GAGVSQSPRYKVAKRGQDVALRCDPISGHVSLFWYQQALGQGPEFLTYFQNEAQLDKSGLPSDRFFAERPEGSVSTLKIQRTQQEDSAVYLCASSSQQGASSPLHFGNGTRLTVT.

This chain connects TRBV5-1 to TRBJ1-1, with 7 bases matching TRBD1. The length of the CDR3 is 15 residues. V lost 1 base to trimming and J lost 5 bases; unmatched junction nucleotides: 8. CDR1 is SGHRS, CDR2 YFSETQ, per germline. CDR3 sequence: CASSLYTGVRTEAFF. Written as DNA, the CDR3 is TGCGCCAGCAGCTTGTATACAGGGGTGCGGACTGAAGCTTTCTTT. Variable domain in full (rest from reference TRBV5-1 and TRBJ1-1): KAGVTQTPRYLIKTRGQQVTLSCSPISGHRSVSWYQQTPGQGLQFLFEYFSETQRNKGNFPGRFSGRQFSNSRSEMNVSTLELGDSALYLCASSLYTGVRTEAFFGQGTRLTVV.

In its sample, this clone was seen a few times. This chain joins TRBV7-2 and TRBJ1-1; 8 nucleotides line up with TRBD1. Per germline, CDR1 SGHTA and CDR2 FQGNSA. Trimming cost V 5 bases and J 1 base; bases outside gene matches: 6. There are 15 residues in the CDR3. CDR3 sequence: CASSAGDRRNTEAFF. The CDR3 coding sequence is TGTGCCAGCAGCGCAGGGGACAGGAGGAACACTGAAGCTTTCTTT.

The chain couples TRBV10-3 to TRBJ2-5, with no clear D. CDR1 is ENHRY, CDR2 SYGVKD, per germline. Trimming cost V 6 bases and J 6 bases, with 23 bases left between them. This CDR3 comprises 16 residues. The CDR3 loop is CAISREKTVSRKTQYF. The CDR3 DNA is TGTGCCATCAGCAGAGAAAAAACCGTGTCCAGGAAGACCCAGTACTTC.

The chain couples TRBV28 to TRBJ1-1; D is uncertain. The CDR3 has 15 amino acids. V gave up 3 bases and J gave up 0 bases, with 11 bases separating them. Germline V lookup: CDR1 MDHEN, CDR2 SYDVKM. The CDR3 DNA reads TGTGCCAGCAGTTTCCTCCTCACTATGAACACTGAAGCTTTCTTT. Its translation is CASSFLLTMNTEAFF.

This chain uses TRBV15 with TRBJ2-7; 9 positions match TRBD1. The V segment lost 0 bases and the J segment 6 bases; nucleotides outside the gene matches: 6. The CDR3 sequence is 15 residues long. Per germline, CDR1 LNHNV and CDR2 YYDKDF (reference sequence). CDR3 residues: CATSRDLGQGREQYF. In nucleotides, the CDR3 is TGTGCCACCAGCAGAGATCTAGGACAGGGGCGCGAGCAGTACTTC.

In regard to this clone: One end of the junction is discordant with germline, which a read error may explain. The rearrangement links TRBV27 to TRBJ1-1; no definite D call. The CDR3 consists of 14 residues. CDR1 and CDR2 from the germline V gene are MNHEY and SMNVEV (reference sequence). The CDR3 here is CASGPGHMNAEAFF. The CDR3 DNA follows: TGTGCCAGCGGGCCCGGGCACATGAACGCTGAAGCTTTCTTT.

V gene TRBV5-1 combines with J gene TRBJ2-7; 9 bases match TRBD1. J was trimmed by 5 bases and V by 2 bases; bases with no gene match: 5. CDR3 size: 14 residues. CDR1 and CDR2 from the germline V gene are SGHRS and YFSETQ. The chain's CDR3 is CASSFGQGPDEQYF. The CDR3, as DNA: TGCGCCAGCAGCTTCGGACAGGGGCCCGACGAGCAGTACTTC.